This TCR beta chain emerged from a study of blood T cell repertoires in COVID-19. Per the study methods: Nucleated cell counts were estimated from reference gene primer amplification. The protocol was immunoSEQ multiplex PCR, while the TCRdb copy is restricted to in-frame clones and leaves out a portion. V, J and clone size derive from that table, while D and trimming were established from the DNA sequence. The profile covers 100,000 to 150,000 clones, with roughly 91% appearing a single time and roughly 4% taken by the ten largest. This CDR3 region has 15 residues. Germline V lookup: CDR1 SGDLS, CDR2 YYNGEE. The V and J ends lost 0 bases and 6 bases respectively, with 10 bases between them.

The sequenced material came from peripheral blood. The TCR originated in a man in his 60s with COVID-19, enrolled during active disease. V gene TRBV9 combines with J gene TRBJ1-6, with D unclear. CDR3 protein: CASSVGPESNSPLHF. CDR3 nucleotide sequence: TGTGCCAGCAGCGTAGGTCCAGAAAGTAATTCACCCCTCCACTTT.